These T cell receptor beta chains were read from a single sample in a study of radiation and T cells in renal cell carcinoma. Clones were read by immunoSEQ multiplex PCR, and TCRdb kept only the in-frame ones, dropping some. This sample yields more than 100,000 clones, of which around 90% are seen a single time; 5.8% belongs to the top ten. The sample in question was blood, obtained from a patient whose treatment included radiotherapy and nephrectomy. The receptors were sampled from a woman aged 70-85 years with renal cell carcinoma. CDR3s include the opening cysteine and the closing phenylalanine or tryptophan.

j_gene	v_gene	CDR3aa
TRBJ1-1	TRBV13	CASSLGGQGLKNTEAFF
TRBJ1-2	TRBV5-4	CASSQGFGGYTF
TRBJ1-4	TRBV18	CASSPVPGQETNEKLFF
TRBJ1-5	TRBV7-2	CASSATGGDQPQHF
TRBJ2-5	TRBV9	CASSVYKGGGETQYF
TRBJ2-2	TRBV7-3	CASSLGTSGELFF
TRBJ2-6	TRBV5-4	CASSLRAGANVLTF
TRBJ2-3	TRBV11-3	CASSFNPLSATSTDTQYF
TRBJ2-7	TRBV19	CASSTTGESLEQYF
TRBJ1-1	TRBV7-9	CASSLTKMNTEAFF
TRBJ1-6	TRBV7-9	CASSLEVGGFGSPLHF
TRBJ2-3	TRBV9	CASSQRQQSSTDTQYF
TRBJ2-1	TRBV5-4	CASSQPPRTGTYNEQFF
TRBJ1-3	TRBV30	CAWGGQGSGNTIYF
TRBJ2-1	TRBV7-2	CASSFHRDRLSSYNEQFF
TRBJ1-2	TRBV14	CASSHVGQGGGYTF
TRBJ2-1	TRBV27	CASSSRTIWEQFF
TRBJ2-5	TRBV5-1	CASSLGTREETQYF
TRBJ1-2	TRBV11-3	CASSRDGTGGF
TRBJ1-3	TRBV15	CATGNPAAGNTIYF
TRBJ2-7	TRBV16	CASSQSPGQDYEQYF
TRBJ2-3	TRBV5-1	CASSLAATDTQYF
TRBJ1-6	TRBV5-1	CASSLGQLNSPLHF
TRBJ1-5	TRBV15	CATSRGGTGENQPQHF
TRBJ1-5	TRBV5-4	CASSLEGEDQPQHF
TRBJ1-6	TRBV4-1	CASSWREYNSPLHF
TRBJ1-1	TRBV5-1	CASSPWGTEAFF
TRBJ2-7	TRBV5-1	CASSGTLKDEQYF
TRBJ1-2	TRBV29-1	CSVGKGKEGYTF
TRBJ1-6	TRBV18	CASSPLGQGNGHNSPLHF
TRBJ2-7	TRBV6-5	CASSGPGTRSYEQYF
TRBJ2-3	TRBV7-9	CASTDTQYF
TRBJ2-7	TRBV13	CASSARQVSAEQYF
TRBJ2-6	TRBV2	CASLYRGGGSGANVLTF
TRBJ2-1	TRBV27	CASSFLSSSYNEQFF
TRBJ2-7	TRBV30	CAWSRSGREQYF
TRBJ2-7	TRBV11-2	CASSLEGTGPYEQYF
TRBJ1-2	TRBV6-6	CASSLGGQDGYTF
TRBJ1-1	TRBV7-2	CASSLWIEAFF
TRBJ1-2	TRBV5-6	CASSLFPRVSEYGYTF
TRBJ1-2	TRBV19	CASNPRMGQGALGYGYTF
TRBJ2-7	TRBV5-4	CASSSGDRSYEQYF
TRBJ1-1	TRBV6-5	CASSRQGGMNTEAFF
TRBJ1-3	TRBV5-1	CASSSRGGSGNTIYF
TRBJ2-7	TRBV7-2	CASSVSGYEQYF
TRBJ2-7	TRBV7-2	CASSLVGSSNEQYF
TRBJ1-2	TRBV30	CAWSRQGRGGYGYTF
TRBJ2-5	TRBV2	CASSKDRGRETQYF
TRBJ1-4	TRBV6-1	CASSALRLANEKLFF
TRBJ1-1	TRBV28	CASRLPTEAFF
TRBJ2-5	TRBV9	CASSVGIGGRYQETQYF
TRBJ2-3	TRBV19	CASSIASGGAIDTQYF
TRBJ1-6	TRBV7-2	CASQVAPGQGFSPLHF
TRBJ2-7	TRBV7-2	CASSLGQWGGYEQYF
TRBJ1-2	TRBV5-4	CASSLPSGVGGYTF
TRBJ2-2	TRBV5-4	CASSLGVATGELFF
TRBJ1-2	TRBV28	CASTPGRFYGYTF